The 17 T cell receptor beta chains reported below all come from one sample, sequenced in a study of T cells after posttransplantation cyclophosphamide. Sequencing was performed with immunoSEQ multiplex PCR; in TCRdb, only in-frame clones are kept and a portion is missing. Observed are under 45,000 clones, no singletons, with the top ten taking approximately 4.5%. The sample comprised PBMCs. The receptors were sampled from a woman between 45 and 65 years old in good health and a related stem cell transplant donor.

At least ten counts were recorded for this clone. The chain employs TRBV28 and TRBJ2-7, with D possibly matching TRBD1 (5 bases). Trimming left V 8 bases short and J 3 bases short, with 17 bases between. This CDR3 is built from 14 residues. Per germline, CDR1 MDHEN and CDR2 SYDVKM. The CDR3 sequence: CASLQDPGHYEQYF. The CDR3 nucleotides read TGTGCCAGCCTCCAAGACCCAGGGCACTACGAGCAGTACTTC.

This clone was observed many times. The genes are TRBV30 and TRBJ1-1; 7 bases are a match to TRBD1. The J segment lost 11 bases and the V segment lost 0 bases, leaving 3 bases of the junction unmatched. In germline, CDR1 is GTSNPN, CDR2 SVGIG (reference sequence). The CDR3 length is 11 residues. CDR3 residues: CAWSVNRGAFF. The DNA of the CDR3 is TGTGCCTGGAGTGTAAACAGGGGCGCTTTCTTT.

This clone was recorded at least ten times. The chain combines TRBV28 with TRBJ2-3; weak D call: TRBD2 (5 bases). The length of the CDR3 is 14 residues. The germline V gene encodes CDR1 MDHEN and CDR2 SYDVKM. V shed 6 bases and J shed 6 bases, with 16 bases lying between them. CDR3 in amino acids: CASSTRVRGDTQYF. The CDR3, as DNA: TGTGCCAGCAGCACCCGGGTCCGCGGGGATACGCAGTATTTT.

At least ten counts were recorded for this clone. This rearrangement joins TRBV6-5 to TRBJ1-2, with a tentative D call TRBD1 (5 bases). The CDR3 extends over 13 amino acids. Trimming removed 3 bases at V and 7 bases at J, with 12 bases between. The V gene's germline CDR1 is MNHEY and CDR2 SVGAGI. In DNA, the CDR3 is TGTGCCAGCAGTTATGACAGCTGGGCTGGCTACACCTTC. Its translation: CASSYDSWAGYTF.

This clone was counted at least ten times. This chain links TRBV7-8 with TRBJ2-7, with TRBD2 matching over 8 bases. Germline V gene sequence: CDR1 SGHVS, CDR2 FQNEAQ. There are 15 residues in the CDR3. With V trimmed by 0 bases and J by 1 base, 2 bases remained unmatched. CDR3 loop: CASSLASGGSYEQYF. In DNA form, the CDR3 reads TGTGCCAGCAGCTTAGCCAGCGGGGGTTCCTACGAGCAGTACTTC.

This clone was observed many times. The rearrangement joins TRBV9 to TRBJ2-7; D may be TRBD2 (5 bases). The ends were cut back, 3 bases at V and 6 bases at J, with 10 bases in the middle. The germline gives CDR1 SGDLS, CDR2 YYNGEE. The CDR3 sequence is 12 residues long. The CDR3 protein is CASSDGEGEQYF. The CDR3 DNA sequence: TGTGCCAGCAGCGACGGGGAAGGCGAGCAGTACTTC. Based on the CDR3 plus reference TRBV9 and TRBJ2-7, the full variable domain is DSGVTQTPKHLITATGQRVTLRCSPRSGDLSVYWYQQSLDQGLQFLIQYYNGEERAKGNILERFSAQQFPDLHSELNLSSLELGDSALYFCASSDGEGEQYFGPGTRLTVT.

This clone came up many times. The DNA of the CDR3 is TGTGCCAGCAGAGGGGTTCAGGGGGAGCAGTACTTC. It specifies CASRGVQGEQYF. This sequence joins TRBV28 and TRBJ2-7; D possibly corresponds to TRBD1 (6 bases). Germline V gene data show CDR1 as MDHEN and CDR2 as SYDVKM. The CDR3 consists of 12 residues. Trimming removed 6 bases from V and 7 bases from J, with 13 bases in between.

This clone was observed many times. Mismatch with germline at one junction end may stem from a read error. For the CDR3, the DNA is TGTGCCAGCAGCCAAGAAGGGCGGGCTCTAGACGCCTTC. Translation gives CASSQEGRALDAF. The chain carries TRBV14 and TRBJ1-2; D not certain. From germline, CDR1 is SGHDN and CDR2 FVKESK. CDR3 length: 13 amino acids.

This clone showed up many times. V and J are TRBV28 and TRBJ2-7; 9 bases line up with TRBD1. The CDR3 is 15 amino acids. The germline V gene encodes CDR1 MDHEN and CDR2 SYDVKM. J gave up 2 bases and V 4 bases, and 6 bases lay outside the gene matches. The CDR3 loop is CASSSRGQGTYEQYF. CDR3 in DNA: TGTGCCAGCAGTTCTAGGGGACAGGGTACCTACGAGCAGTACTTC.

This clone appeared many times. V is TRBV5-4 and J is TRBJ2-2; D remains unclear. CDR3 length equals 15 residues. Trimming stripped 5 bases from V and 0 bases from J, with 11 bases between. Looked up from germline, CDR1 is SGHNT and CDR2 is YYREEE (reference sequence). Here the CDR3 reads CASSYMTANTGELFF. DNA of the CDR3: TGTGCCAGCAGTTATATGACTGCGAACACCGGGGAGCTGTTTTTT.

This clone was observed at least ten times. CDR3 amino acids: CASSSSIGQGVYEQYF. In DNA form, the CDR3 reads TGTGCCAGCAGCTCGTCAATCGGACAGGGGGTTTACGAGCAGTACTTC. The chain uses TRBV7-9 and TRBJ2-7, with 10 bases lining up with TRBD1. The CDR3 loop spans 16 amino acids. CDR1 is SEHNR and CDR2 is FQNEAQ in the germline V gene (reference sequence). V shed 4 bases and J 4 bases; nucleotides not matched to a gene: 10.

In this sample, this clone turned up many times. J is TRBJ1-6 and V is TRBV27, with D unclear. The CDR3 extends over 18 amino acids. Trimming took 4 bases from V and 0 from J, leaving 16 bases between them. The germline V gene encodes CDR1 MNHEY and CDR2 SMNVEV (reference sequence). In DNA, the CDR3 is TGTGCCAGCAGTTCCCGTTGGGCACCGAGCTCCTATAATTCACCCCTCCACTTT. Amino acid sequence: CASSSRWAPSSYNSPLHF.

In this sample, this clone turned up many times. The chain joins TRBV7-2 to TRBJ1-5; possible D gene TRBD1, 6 bases. Germline assignment: CDR1 SGHTA and CDR2 FQGNSA. This CDR3 has 15 amino acids. The V end was cut by 2 bases, the J end by 5 bases, with 13 bases between. CDR3 loop: CASSLRSGGDQPQHF. The CDR3 DNA reads as TGTGCCAGCAGCTTACGATCGGGGGGCGATCAGCCCCAGCATTTT.

This clone was observed many times. This chain uses TRBV6-6 with TRBJ1-1; the D gene is possibly TRBD1 (6 bases). The CDR3 is 14 amino acids. From germline, CDR1 is MNHNY and CDR2 SVGAGI (reference sequence). The ends were cut back, 3 bases at V and 6 bases at J, with 14 bases in the middle. This chain's CDR3 is CASSYWGGDAEAFF. CDR3 DNA: TGTGCCAGCAGTTATTGGGGGGGCGATGCTGAAGCTTTCTTT.

This clone has a count of ten or more. The chain couples TRBV10-2 to TRBJ2-1; D is unclear. Germline-derived CDR1 and CDR2 are WSHSY and SAAADI. Trimming pared 8 bases from V and 6 bases from J, leaving 14 bases between. There are 13 residues in the CDR3. CDR3 in amino acids: CASEFSGGNEQFF. The DNA for the CDR3 is TGCGCCAGCGAGTTCAGTGGCGGCAATGAGCAGTTCTTC.

This clone was seen repeatedly, ten times or more. The V gene is TRBV5-4, the J gene TRBJ1-2; tentatively, D is TRBD1 (5 bases). V shed 3 bases and J shed 7 bases, with 7 bases lying between them. There are 11 residues in the CDR3. Per the germline V gene, CDR1 is SGHNT and CDR2 is YYREEE (reference sequence). The CDR3 nucleotides are TGTGCCAGCAGCTCCCAGGGTGGCTACACCTTC. Its protein product is CASSSQGGYTF. Using reference TRBV5-4 and TRBJ1-2 for the parts outside the CDR3, the full variable domain is ETGVTQSPTHLIKTRGQQVTLRCSSQSGHNTVSWYQQALGQGPQFIFQYYREEENGRGNFPPRFSGLQFPNYSSELNVNALELDDSALYLCASSSQGGYTFGSGTRLTVV.

In this sample, this clone turned up many times. The gene calls are TRBV7-2 and TRBJ2-5, with 10 bases aligning to TRBD1. V shed 4 bases and J 2 bases; nucleotides not matched to a gene: 7. CDR1 is SGHTA, CDR2 FQGNSA, per germline. This CDR3 is built from 16 residues. CDR3 residues: CASSYPGTGEQETQYF. CDR3 in DNA: TGTGCCAGCAGCTACCCCGGGACAGGGGAACAAGAGACCCAGTACTTC.